Listed below are T cell receptor beta chains from one sample, sequenced in a study of T cells after yellow fever vaccination. Via MiXCR, TCRdb re-called the 5' RACE reads, giving one row per CDR3 protein. Among roughly 400,000 distinct CDR3 sequences listed, about 17% were seen once. This material consisted of PBMCs, taken before the yellow fever booster vaccination. Receptor source: a man younger than 30 who received the YFV17D yellow fever vaccine. Both conserved end residues are part of each CDR3. A D gene is named only where the DNA matches it firmly. Some rows mark clone size as missing; the rest say once, few, many or name a class of expanded clone.

V	D	J	length	size	DNA	CDR3
TRBV7-9	NA	TRBJ2-1	16	NA	TGTGCCAGCAGCTCACCTCCGGTGGGAGCTTACAATGAGCAGTTCTTC	CASSSPPVGAYNEQFF
TRBV4-3	NA	TRBJ1-3	15	NA	TGCGCCAGCAGCCAAGAATGGGGGTTTGGAAACACCATATATTTT	CASSQEWGFGNTIYF
TRBV29-1	NA	TRBJ2-2	14	NA	TGCAGCGTTGAAGGCGGATGGCCGGCCGGGGAGCTGTTTTTT	CSVEGGWPAGELFF
TRBV4-1	TRBD1	TRBJ2-2	16	few	TGCGCCAGCAGCCAAGGGACAGGCGCCTACACCGGGGAGCTGTTTTTT	CASSQGTGAYTGELFF
TRBV7-9	NA	TRBJ2-7	13	few	TGTGCCAGCAGCTTTGCAGGGACGGGCGAGCAGTACTTC	CASSFAGTGEQYF
TRBV7-2	NA	TRBJ2-5	13	NA	TGTGCCAGCACATCGCGGGGCCGGGAGACCCAGTACTTC	CASTSRGRETQYF
TRBV18	NA	TRBJ2-1	16	few	TGTGCCAGCTCACCCCTCCCGGGACTTCTGGGGAATGAGCAGTTCTTC	CASSPLPGLLGNEQFF
TRBV12-3/TRBV12-4	NA	TRBJ1-2	14	NA	TGTGCCAGCAGTTTAGATTTAGGGGGAAACGGCTACACCTTC	CASSLDLGGNGYTF
TRBV20-1	NA	TRBJ2-5	12	few	TGCAGTGCTAGTATCTTCCAAGAGACCCAGTACTTC	CSASIFQETQYF
TRBV24-1	NA	TRBJ2-5	11	NA	TGTGCCACCAGTGAGTCTGAGACCCAGTACTTC	CATSESETQYF
TRBV27	TRBD2	TRBJ2-3	16	few	TGTGCCAGCAGTTTGGCGCGGGGGGGCCCCCCAGATACGCAGTATTTT	CASSLARGGPPDTQYF
TRBV6-2/TRBV6-3	TRBD1	TRBJ2-7	13	NA	TGTGCCAGCAGGCACAGGGGGCGTTACGAGCAGTACTTC	CASRHRGRYEQYF
TRBV3-1	TRBD1	TRBJ1-1	16	NA	TGTGCCAGCAGTCTCATTCGGGACAGCGCCAACACTGAAGCTTTCTTT	CASSLIRDSANTEAFF
TRBV29-1	NA	TRBJ2-1	12	few	TGCAGCGTTGAACGACGCTACAATGAGCAGTTCTTC	CSVERRYNEQFF
TRBV6-2/TRBV6-3	NA	TRBJ1-1	14	NA	TGTGCCAGCAGTGTAAGCAGGGGCTTTGGTGAAGCTTTCTTT	CASSVSRGFGEAFF
TRBV12-3/TRBV12-4	NA	TRBJ2-5	12	many	TGTGCCAGCAGCCGGGACCAAGAGACCCAGTACTTC	CASSRDQETQYF
TRBV6-1	NA	TRBJ2-2	16	NA	TGTGCCAGCAGTTTTAATGTGCAGGGAAACACCGGGGAGCTGTTTTTT	CASSFNVQGNTGELFF
TRBV7-9	NA	TRBJ2-3	13	many	TGTGCCAGCAGCTTAGAGGGTGCCGGGACGCAGTATTTT	CASSLEGAGTQYF
TRBV5-1	NA	TRBJ2-2	15	many	TGCGCCAGCAGCTTGCTGGCTAGCGAGACCGGGGAGCTGTTTTTT	CASSLLASETGELFF
TRBV9	TRBD2	TRBJ2-3	19	NA	TGTGCCAGCAGCTTCGGGACTAGCGGGGCTACCGGGAACACAGATACGCAGTATTTT	CASSFGTSGATGNTDTQYF
TRBV2	TRBD2	TRBJ2-1	17	NA	TGTGCCAGCAGTGAGGTTGGTTTAGCGGGGGGAAACAATGAGCAGTTCTTC	CASSEVGLAGGNNEQFF
TRBV12-3/TRBV12-4	TRBD2	TRBJ2-5	15	many	TGTGCCAGCAGGGGGAAGCGGGGGAGCTGGGAGACCCAGTACTTC	CASRGKRGSWETQYF
TRBV29-1	TRBD2	TRBJ2-3	15	NA	TGCAGCGTGCCCCGGGGGGGGCTTAGCACAGATACGCAGTATTTT	CSVPRGGLSTDTQYF
TRBV5-1	NA	TRBJ1-3	14	many	TGCGCCAGCAGCAGGGACTTCGTCGGAAACACCATATATTTT	CASSRDFVGNTIYF
TRBV12-3/TRBV12-4	NA	TRBJ2-1	12	NA	TGTGCCAGCAGCAACCCCCCTCTCGGAGGGTTCTTC	CASSNPPLGGFF
TRBV27	TRBD1	TRBJ1-6	16	NA	TGTGCCAGCAGTTTAGGACAGGGGCCATCAGGATCACCCCTCCACTTT	CASSLGQGPSGSPLHF
TRBV7-2	NA	TRBJ2-7	15	NA	TGTGCCAGCAGGGCGGGCGGGCTTATGCACTACGAGCAGTACTTC	CASRAGGLMHYEQYF
TRBV2	NA	TRBJ2-3	14	NA	TGTGCCAGCATGGGGGACAAACACACAGATACGCAGTATTTT	CASMGDKHTDTQYF
TRBV11-1	TRBD1	TRBJ1-1	14	few	TGTGCCAGCAGCGGAACAGGGGGAGATTCCACAGCTTTCTTT	CASSGTGGDSTAFF
TRBV5-1	NA	TRBJ2-1	15	few	TGCGCCAGCAGCTTCGGACAGACCTCCTACAATGAGCAGTTCTTC	CASSFGQTSYNEQFF
TRBV5-1	NA	TRBJ2-5	15	NA	TGCGCCAGCAGCTCCGCTGGGCACCTCCAAGAGACCCAGTACTTC	CASSSAGHLQETQYF
TRBV6-1	NA	TRBJ1-2	13	NA	TGTGCCAGCAGCGCGACAGGCCTCTATGGCTACACCTTC	CASSATGLYGYTF
TRBV19	NA	TRBJ1-1	13	NA	TGTGCCAGTATGTCGCAGGTTTACACTGAAGCTTTCTTT	CASMSQVYTEAFF
TRBV4-3	NA	TRBJ1-1	14	many	TGCGCCAGCAGCCAAGATGGAACCTCTTATGGGGCTTTCTTT	CASSQDGTSYGAFF
TRBV7-9	TRBD2	TRBJ2-1	17	few	TGTGCCAGCAGCTCGTCCTTCGGGAGGGATCCTTACAATGAGCAGTTCTTC	CASSSSFGRDPYNEQFF
TRBV6-5	NA	TRBJ1-3	15	NA	TGTGCCAGCAGCATACGGACCAACTCTGGAAACACCATATATTTT	CASSIRTNSGNTIYF
TRBV20-1	NA	TRBJ2-2	15	few	TGCAGTGCTAGTCCCAGGGGCGGGGGTACCGGGGAGCTGTTTTTT	CSASPRGGGTGELFF
TRBV20-1	NA	TRBJ1-1	16	few	TGCAGTGCTAGCGACCCCCAACGTAGACTGGGCACTGAAGCTTTCTTT	CSASDPQRRLGTEAFF
TRBV24-1	NA	TRBJ2-3	13	few	TGTGCCACCAGTGACGCGGGAACAGATACGCAGTATTTT	CATSDAGTDTQYF
TRBV5-1	NA	TRBJ1-2	14	few	TGCGCCAGCAGCCCGGATCGCCCCTCAGGAGGCTACACCTTC	CASSPDRPSGGYTF
TRBV5-1	TRBD1	TRBJ1-6	14	NA	TGCGCCAGCAGATGGACAGGGGAAAATTCACCCCTCCACTTT	CASRWTGENSPLHF
TRBV10-3	TRBD2	TRBJ2-5	13	NA	TGTGCCATCAGGAGGGGACTAGCGGAGACCCAGTACTTC	CAIRRGLAETQYF
TRBV4-3	TRBD2	TRBJ2-1	17	few	TGCGCCAGCAGCCAAGATTCGGGCGCGGGGGGGTACTCTGAGCAGTTCTTC	CASSQDSGAGGYSEQFF
TRBV20-1	NA	TRBJ2-3	17	few	TGCAGTGCTCTAAATGGGGGATTTAGCAGAAAGACAGATACGCAGTATTTT	CSALNGGFSRKTDTQYF
TRBV7-9	NA	TRBJ1-2	15	few	TGTGCCAGCAGCTTTGGGGGAGTCCCTAACTATGGCTACACCTTC	CASSFGGVPNYGYTF
TRBV12-5	NA	TRBJ1-1	13	NA	TGTGCTAGTGGTTTGACCCAGGGATTTCAAGCTTTCTTT	CASGLTQGFQAFF
TRBV27	TRBD1	TRBJ1-6	14	once	TGTGCCAGCGGTAGCGGACAGGGTAATTCACCCCTCCACTTT	CASGSGQGNSPLHF
TRBV6-5	TRBD1	TRBJ1-4	16	few	TGTGCCAGCAGGCGGACAGGAATCTCAACTAATGAAAAACTGTTTTTT	CASRRTGISTNEKLFF
TRBV9	NA	TRBJ1-1	16	few	TGTGCCAGCAGCGTAGGACCCCGAAAAGGGAACACTGAAGCTTTCTTT	CASSVGPRKGNTEAFF
TRBV19	NA	TRBJ2-1	16	NA	TGTGCCAGTAGTCAGCCGCGTTTCGGCTCCTACAATGAGCAGTTCTTC	CASSQPRFGSYNEQFF
TRBV15	NA	TRBJ1-2	15	NA	TGTGCCACCAGCAGAGATAGGACAGTTAACTATGGCTACACCTTC	CATSRDRTVNYGYTF
TRBV20-1	NA	TRBJ1-5	9	NA	TGCAGTGTGGGCCCGCCCCAGCATTTT	CSVGPPQHF
TRBV7-2	NA	TRBJ1-3	14	many	TGTGCCAGCAGCCTGGGGGGGTTTGGAAACACCATATATTTT	CASSLGGFGNTIYF
TRBV5-1	NA	TRBJ2-1	13	few	TGCGCCAGCAGCTTGGGAAATGAGAATGAGCAGTTCTTC	CASSLGNENEQFF
TRBV7-3	TRBD2	TRBJ2-2	13	many	TGTGCCAGCAGGGGGGGGGACACCGGGGAGCTGTTTTTT	CASRGGDTGELFF
TRBV5-1	NA	TRBJ2-6	16	NA	TGCGCCAGCAGCCTCCGACAGTCCGCGGGGGCCAACGTCCTGACTTTC	CASSLRQSAGANVLTF
TRBV5-1	TRBD1	TRBJ1-3	13	NA	TGCGCCAGCAGCCCGGCAGGGGGCAACACCATATATTTT	CASSPAGGNTIYF
TRBV7-9	TRBD1	TRBJ2-1	15	NA	TGTGCCAGCAGCCCACGGGACAGGGCCCTAAGTGAGCAGTTCTTC	CASSPRDRALSEQFF
TRBV20-1	NA	TRBJ1-1	13	few	TGCAGTGCTGGGGGAGGGAGTAGCACTGAAGCTTTCTTT	CSAGGGSSTEAFF
TRBV28	NA	TRBJ1-5	15	NA	TGTGCCAGCACCAGAGGGCTCTATAGCAATCAGCCCCAGCATTTT	CASTRGLYSNQPQHF